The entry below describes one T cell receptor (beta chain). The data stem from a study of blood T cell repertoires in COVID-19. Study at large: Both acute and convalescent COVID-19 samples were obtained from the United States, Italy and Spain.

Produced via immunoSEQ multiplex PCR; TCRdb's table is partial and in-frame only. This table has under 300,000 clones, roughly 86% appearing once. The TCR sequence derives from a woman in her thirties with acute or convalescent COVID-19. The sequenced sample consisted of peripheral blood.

In DNA form, the CDR3 reads TGTGCCAGCAGTGAAACGAGGGGGCAGGCCGGGGAGCTGTTTTTT. Translated, it gives CASSETRGQAGELFF. The chain couples TRBV2 to TRBJ2-2; 7 positions agree with TRBD1. Germline-derived CDR1 and CDR2 are SNHLY and FYNNEI. This CDR3 has 15 amino acids. Trimming took 2 bases from V and 6 from J; bases not matched to a gene: 6.